This passage covers 28 T cell receptor beta chains from one sample sequenced in a study of T cell responses to AZD1222 COVID-19 vaccine. Profiling relied on immunoSEQ multiplex PCR, and the TCRdb table lists in-frame clones only, not all of them. The repertoire holds 180,000 or so clones, with about 91% as singletons. The material was peripheral blood, obtained 28 days after the second AZD1222 dose. These receptors all stem from an adult who received the AZD1222 COVID-19 vaccine.

The J gene is TRBJ2-5, the V gene TRBV28; D tentatively reads TRBD1 or TRBD2 (5 bases each). V was pared by 7 bases and J by 1 base, with 13 bases between. The CDR3 contains 14 residues. CDR1 MDHEN and CDR2 SYDVKM come from the germline V gene. The CDR3 bases are TGTGCCAGCACTCTGAGTGGGACCCAAGAGACCCAGTACTTC. It encodes CASTLSGTQETQYF.

The chain recombines TRBV20-1 with TRBJ2-1; no clear D gene. Germline lookup yields CDR1 DFQATT and CDR2 SNEGSKA (reference sequence). V was clipped by 3 bases and J by 3 bases, with 12 bases between them. The length of the CDR3 is 14 residues. CDR3 loop: CSASGDISYNEQFF. Written as DNA, the CDR3 is TGCAGTGCTAGTGGAGATATAAGCTACAATGAGCAGTTCTTC.

The chain employs TRBV10-3 and TRBJ1-2, with no clear D. Germline V CDR1 and CDR2: ENHRY, SYGVKD. The CDR3 length is 15 residues. The V gene lost 0 bases and the J gene lost 0 bases, with 8 bases spanning the gap. The CDR3 spells CAISESIAANYGYTF. CDR3 nucleotide sequence: TGTGCCATCAGTGAGTCGATCGCCGCTAACTATGGCTACACCTTC.

The V gene is TRBV3-1 (or the pseudogene TRBV3-2), the J gene TRBJ2-1; tentative D call: TRBD1 (5 bases). CDR1 and CDR2 from the germline V gene are LGHDT and YNNKEL (reference sequence). The CDR3 sequence is 16 residues long. The ends were cut back, 1 base at V and 9 bases at J, with 19 bases in the middle. This CDR3 is CASSQGGAGLYGEQFF. Written as DNA, the CDR3 is TGTGCCAGCAGCCAAGGCGGAGCAGGGTTGTACGGTGAGCAGTTCTTC.

V usage is TRBV15 and J usage is TRBJ2-5, with 7 bases identical to TRBD1. Per germline, CDR1 LNHNV and CDR2 YYDKDF (reference sequence). The CDR3 covers 15 residues. J lost 3 bases, V lost 1 base, and 5 bases had no gene match. CDR3 DNA: TGTGCCACCAGCAGAGTACCCACAGGGGAAGAGACCCAGTACTTC. This encodes CATSRVPTGEETQYF.

The V and J genes are TRBV2 and TRBJ1-6; D unresolved. CDR3 length: 15 amino acids. Trimming stripped 2 bases from V and 4 bases from J, with 9 bases between. Germline CDR1 reads SNHLY; CDR2 reads FYNNEI. The CDR3 sequence: CASSETEMYNSPLHF. The CDR3 DNA reads TGTGCCAGCAGTGAAACCGAGATGTATAATTCACCCCTCCACTTT.

The chain combines TRBV4-1 with TRBJ2-2; 7 bases line up with TRBD2. Trimming removed 0 bases from V and 0 bases from J; junction bases left unmatched: 10. CDR3 length: 19 residues. Germline V gene sequence: CDR1 MGHRA, CDR2 YSYEKL. The CDR3 DNA is TGCGCCAGCAGCCAAGATAACTCGGCGGGGGTGCCGAACACCGGGGAGCTGTTTTTT. Its translation: CASSQDNSAGVPNTGELFF.

The J gene is TRBJ1-4, the V gene TRBV7-8, with 8 bases that match TRBD1. Germline lookup yields CDR1 SGHVS and CDR2 FQNEAQ. The CDR3 length is 16 residues. Unmatched junction bases numbered 10, after V lost 5 bases and J lost 5 bases. CDR3 in amino acids: CASSETRGRINEKLFF. The CDR3 coding sequence is TGTGCCAGCAGCGAGACCAGGGGGCGGATCAATGAAAAACTGTTTTTT.

This chain uses TRBV19 with TRBJ1-2, with 7 bases aligning to TRBD1. The CDR3 is 15 residues long. J was trimmed by 8 bases and V by 4 bases; bases with no gene match: 13. Germline CDR1 reads LNHDA; CDR2 reads SQIVND (reference sequence). This CDR3 is CASSTLRDSSNGYTF. The CDR3 nucleotides are TGTGCCAGTAGTACACTCCGGGACAGTTCAAACGGCTACACCTTC.

This CDR3 is CASSLIRDTGELFF. For the CDR3, the DNA is TGTGCCAGCAGCTTGATCAGGGACACCGGGGAGCTGTTTTTT. The genes are TRBV5-5 and TRBJ2-2, with a tentative D call TRBD1 (5 bases). V lost 1 base and J 3 bases, leaving 7 bases between the germline ends. This CDR3 spans 14 amino acids. CDR1 SGHKS and CDR2 YYEKEE come from the germline V gene (reference sequence).

This sequence joins TRBV11-2 and TRBJ1-2; tentative D call: TRBD1 (5 bases). Trimming took off 5 bases at V and 6 bases at J, with 16 bases between the two ends. The germline CDR1 and CDR2 sequences are SGHAT and FQNNGV. CDR3 length: 14 residues. The CDR3 reads CASSPTGGRDGYTF. CDR3 DNA sequence: TGTGCCAGCAGCCCGACTGGGGGGAGGGATGGCTACACCTTC. The full variable domain, in which reference TRBV11-2 and TRBJ1-2 provide the parts outside the CDR3, is EAGVAQSPRYKIIEKRQSVAFWCNPISGHATLYWYQQILGQGPKLLIQFQNNGVVDDSQLPKDRFSAERLKGVDSTLKIQPAKLEDSAVYLCASSPTGGRDGYTFGSGTRLTVV.

V is TRBV20-1 and J is TRBJ2-3, with D unclear. V was shortened by 3 bases and J by 0 bases, with 7 bases between the two germline ends. Germline CDR1 DFQATT, CDR2 SNEGSKA (reference sequence). CDR3 length: 13 amino acids. CDR3 nucleotide sequence: TGCAGTGCTAGTGAGGAGAGCACAGATACGCAGTATTTT. Translated, it gives CSASEESTDTQYF.

This chain links TRBV12-3 or TRBV12-4 with TRBJ1-2; TRBD1 is a possible D gene (6 bases). This CDR3 has 12 amino acids. V dropped 6 bases and J dropped 8 bases, with 13 bases sitting between them. This CDR3 is CASRTGWGGYTF. The CDR3 DNA follows: TGTGCCAGCAGAACAGGGTGGGGGGGCTACACCTTC.

The gene calls are TRBV24-1 and TRBJ2-1; D could derive from TRBD1 or TRBD2 (5 bases each). Germline V gene sequence: CDR1 KGHDR, CDR2 SFDVKD. Trimming pared 1 base from V and 4 bases from J, leaving 13 bases between. The CDR3 has 16 residues. The CDR3 here is CATSDLSAGGYNEQFF. The CDR3 DNA follows: TGTGCCACCAGTGATTTAAGCGCTGGGGGATACAATGAGCAGTTCTTC.

V usage is TRBV19 and J usage is TRBJ1-5; TRBD1 matches at 10 bases. The CDR3 extends over 13 amino acids. V dropped 5 bases and J dropped 9; count of bases not matched to a gene: 4. The germline CDR1 and CDR2 sequences are LNHDA and SQIVND (reference sequence). The CDR3 protein is CASSGTGVGPQHF. The CDR3 bases are TGTGCCAGTAGTGGGACAGGGGTGGGGCCCCAGCATTTT. Looking up the rest from reference TRBV19 and TRBJ1-5 gives the full variable domain: DGGITQSPKYLFRKEGQNVTLSCEQNLNHDAMYWYRQDPGQGLRLIYYSQIVNDFQKGDIAEGYSVSREKKESFPLTVTSAQKNPTAFYLCASSGTGVGPQHFGDGTRLSIL.

The chain combines TRBV6-5 with TRBJ2-2; 9 positions match TRBD1. Trimming at V came to 6 bases and at J to 2 bases, leaving 4 bases not matched to a gene. CDR1 and CDR2 from the germline V gene are MNHEY and SVGAGI. The CDR3 consists of 15 residues. The chain's CDR3 is CASSFTGGNTGELFF. The CDR3 DNA reads TGTGCCAGCAGCTTCACAGGGGGCAACACCGGGGAGCTGTTTTTT.

The V and J genes are TRBV5-1 and TRBJ2-1; 7 bases fit TRBD2. V lost 0 bases to trimming and J lost 1 base; unmatched junction nucleotides: 7. Germline V lookup: CDR1 SGHRS, CDR2 YFSETQ. The CDR3 runs to 17 residues. CDR3 DNA: TGCGCCAGCAGCTTGGGCGGGGGATCGCTTTCCTACAATGAGCAGTTCTTC. It translates to CASSLGGGSLSYNEQFF. The full variable domain, in which reference TRBV5-1 and TRBJ2-1 provide the parts outside the CDR3, is KAGVTQTPRYLIKTRGQQVTLSCSPISGHRSVSWYQQTPGQGLQFLFEYFSETQRNKGNFPGRFSGRQFSNSRSEMNVSTLELGDSALYLCASSLGGGSLSYNEQFFGPGTRLTVL.

The J gene is TRBJ2-4, the V gene TRBV7-8, with D unclear. V was trimmed by 5 bases and J by 3 bases, leaving 14 bases between them. Germline CDR1 and CDR2: SGHVS and FQNEAQ. The CDR3 totals 15 residues. This CDR3 is CASSRPGDGKNIQYF. In nucleotides, the CDR3 is TGTGCCAGCAGCCGCCCTGGGGATGGCAAAAACATTCAGTACTTC.

The V call is TRBV7-9, the J call TRBJ2-3; tentatively, D is TRBD2 (6 bases). Germline CDR1 is SEHNR and CDR2 is FQNEAQ (reference sequence). This CDR3 has 14 residues. The V end was cut by 1 base, the J end by 4 bases, with 9 bases between. Written as DNA, the CDR3 is TGTGCCAGCAGCTTAGGCGGGGTCGCAGATACGCAGTATTTT. Protein: CASSLGGVADTQYF.

The chain is built from TRBV7-3 and TRBJ2-1, with 8 nucleotides matching TRBD2. Per the germline V gene, CDR1 is SGHTA and CDR2 is FQGTGA. Germline trimming cut 5 bases from V and 10 bases from J; bases unmatched to any gene: 10. This CDR3 has 14 residues. CDR3 in amino acids: CASSQEGLAQEQFF. In DNA, the CDR3 is TGTGCCAGCAGCCAAGAAGGACTAGCCCAGGAGCAGTTCTTC.

The chain recombines TRBV27 with TRBJ1-2, with 11 nucleotides matching TRBD1. This CDR3 is built from 15 residues. Germline V gene data show CDR1 as MNHEY and CDR2 as SMNVEV (reference sequence). Trimming removed 5 bases from V and 7 bases from J; junction bases left unmatched: 9. The CDR3 bases are TGTGCCAGCAGTATCCATGGACAGGGGGCGGGTGGCTACACCTTC. Translated: CASSIHGQGAGGYTF.

The chain carries TRBV3-1 (or the pseudogene TRBV3-2) and TRBJ2-7; 11 bases match TRBD2. CDR3 length: 18 residues. CDR1 LGHDT and CDR2 YNNKEL come from the germline V gene (reference sequence). The V and J ends lost 0 bases and 3 bases, in that order; junction bases with no gene match: 10. CDR3 coding DNA: TGTGCCAGCAGCCAAGAGATCCCGATGACTAGCGGGAACTACGAGCAGTACTTC. Protein product: CASSQEIPMTSGNYEQYF.

The chain carries TRBV18 and TRBJ1-1; maybe TRBD1 (5 bases). Germline loops: CDR1 KGHSH, CDR2 LQKENI. The CDR3 consists of 16 residues. Trimming took 2 bases from V and 4 from J, leaving 17 bases between them. Here the CDR3 DNA reads TGTGCCAGCTCACCATTGAAGCCAGGGAGTGCCACTGAAGCTTTCTTT. It translates to CASSPLKPGSATEAFF.

The chain recombines TRBV6-5 with TRBJ1-6, with D perhaps TRBD1 (5 bases). Germline CDR1 is MNHEY and CDR2 is SVGAGI. Trimming removed 2 bases from V and 8 bases from J, with 13 bases in between. The CDR3 has 15 amino acids. CDR3 DNA sequence: TGTGCCAGCAGTTACGGGCAGGGAGGTGATTCACCCCTCCACTTT. Translating gives CASSYGQGGDSPLHF.

This clone was seen only a few times. The chain couples TRBV27 to TRBJ1-5; no clear D. Germline CDR1 is MNHEY and CDR2 is SMNVEV (reference sequence). This CDR3 region has 14 residues. The V gene lost 5 bases and the J gene lost 4 bases, with 12 bases spanning the gap. The CDR3 loop reads CASSPHSGNQPQHF. CDR3 sequence (DNA): TGTGCCAGCAGTCCCCACAGTGGGAATCAGCCCCAGCATTTT.

The chain recombines TRBV6-4 with TRBJ1-1; possibly TRBD1 for D (6 bases). The germline V gene has CDR1 MRHNA and CDR2 SNTAGT. Trimming took off 5 bases at V and 3 bases at J, with 19 bases between the two ends. The length of the CDR3 is 16 residues. Here the CDR3 DNA reads TGTGCCAGCAGTCCCGCCGGGGGGCATATGGACACTGAAGCTTTCTTT. Translated: CASSPAGGHMDTEAFF.

The chain couples TRBV7-9 to TRBJ1-1, with 9 positions matching TRBD1. The CDR3 consists of 16 residues. V gave up 7 bases and J gave up 5 bases; unmatched junction bases: 14. In germline, CDR1 is SEHNR, CDR2 FQNEAQ (reference sequence). CDR3 protein: CASTGTGTLRGTEAFF. Here the CDR3 DNA reads TGTGCCAGCACTGGGACAGGGACGCTCCGGGGGACTGAAGCTTTCTTT. The full variable domain, its missing parts supplied by reference TRBV7-9 and TRBJ1-1, is DTGVSQNPRHKITKRGQNVTFRCDPISEHNRLYWYRQTLGQGPEFLTYFQNEAQLEKSRLLSDRFSAERPKGSFSTLEIQRTEQGDSAMYLCASTGTGTLRGTEAFFGQGTRLTVV.

The V and J genes are TRBV4-1 and TRBJ2-5, with TRBD2 matching over 9 bases. This CDR3 contains 19 residues. Germline V lookup: CDR1 MGHRA, CDR2 YSYEKL. V lost 6 bases, J lost 3 bases, and 20 bases stayed unmatched. DNA for the CDR3: TGCGCCAGCAGACAGGCAGGCCTTAGCGGGGGATTCGGGGAAGAGACCCAGTACTTC. Its protein product is CASRQAGLSGGFGEETQYF.